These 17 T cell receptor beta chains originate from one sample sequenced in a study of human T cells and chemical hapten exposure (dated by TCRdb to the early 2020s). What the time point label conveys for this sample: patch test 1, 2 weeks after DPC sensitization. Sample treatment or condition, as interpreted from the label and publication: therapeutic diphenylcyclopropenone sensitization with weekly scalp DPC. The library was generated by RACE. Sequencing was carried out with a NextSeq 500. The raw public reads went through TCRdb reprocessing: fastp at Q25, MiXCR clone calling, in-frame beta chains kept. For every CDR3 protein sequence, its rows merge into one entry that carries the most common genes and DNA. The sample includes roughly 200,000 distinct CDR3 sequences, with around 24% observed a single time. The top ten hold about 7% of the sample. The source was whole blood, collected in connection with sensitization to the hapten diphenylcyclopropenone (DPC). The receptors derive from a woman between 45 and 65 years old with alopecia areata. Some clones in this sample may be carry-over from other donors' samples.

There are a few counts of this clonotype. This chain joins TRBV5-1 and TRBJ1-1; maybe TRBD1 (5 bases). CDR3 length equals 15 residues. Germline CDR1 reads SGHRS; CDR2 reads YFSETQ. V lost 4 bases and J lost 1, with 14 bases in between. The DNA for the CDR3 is TGCGCCAGCAGCCCTACAGGCTCCGGGAACACTGAAGCTTTCTTT. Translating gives CASSPTGSGNTEAFF.

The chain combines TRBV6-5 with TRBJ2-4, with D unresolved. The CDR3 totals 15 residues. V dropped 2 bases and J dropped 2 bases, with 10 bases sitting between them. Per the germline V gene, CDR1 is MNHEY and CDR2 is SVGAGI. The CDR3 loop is CASSYDVTSKNIQYF. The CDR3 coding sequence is TGTGCCAGCAGTTACGACGTCACGTCCAAAAACATTCAGTACTTC.

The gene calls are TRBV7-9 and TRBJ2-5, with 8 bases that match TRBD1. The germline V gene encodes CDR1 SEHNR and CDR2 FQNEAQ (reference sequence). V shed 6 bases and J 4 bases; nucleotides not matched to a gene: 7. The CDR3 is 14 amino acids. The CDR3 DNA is TGTGCCAGCAGAACGGACAGGGCGGGAGAGACCCAGTACTTC. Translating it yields CASRTDRAGETQYF. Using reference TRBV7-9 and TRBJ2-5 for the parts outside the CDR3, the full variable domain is DTGVSQNPRHKITKRGQNVTFRCDPISEHNRLYWYRQTLGQGPEFLTYFQNEAQLEKSRLLSDRFSAERPKGSFSTLEIQRTEQGDSAMYLCASRTDRAGETQYFGPGTRLLVL.

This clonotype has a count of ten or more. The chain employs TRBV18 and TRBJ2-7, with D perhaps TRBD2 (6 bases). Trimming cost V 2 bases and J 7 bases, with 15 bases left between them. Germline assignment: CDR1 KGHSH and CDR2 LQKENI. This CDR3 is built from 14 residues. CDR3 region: CASSPSLATREQYF. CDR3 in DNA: TGTGCCAGCTCACCATCCCTAGCGACGAGGGAGCAGTACTTC.

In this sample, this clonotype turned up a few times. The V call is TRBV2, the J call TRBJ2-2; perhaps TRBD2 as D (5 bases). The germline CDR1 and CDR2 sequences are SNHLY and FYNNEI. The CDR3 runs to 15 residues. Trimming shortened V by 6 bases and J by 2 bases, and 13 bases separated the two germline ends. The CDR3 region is CASSATGLNTGELFF. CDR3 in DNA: TGTGCCAGCAGCGCTACCGGACTCAACACCGGGGAGCTGTTTTTT.

The CDR3 DNA follows: TGCAGTGCTAGCCTTCACAGCGGGAGGGGCCCAGATACGCAGTATTTT. Encoded protein: CSASLHSGRGPDTQYF. The chain joins TRBV20-1 to TRBJ2-3, with 10 bases fitting TRBD2. Germline CDR1 is DFQATT and CDR2 is SNEGSKA (reference sequence). The CDR3 has 16 residues. V gave up 3 bases and J gave up 4 bases; unmatched junction bases: 10.

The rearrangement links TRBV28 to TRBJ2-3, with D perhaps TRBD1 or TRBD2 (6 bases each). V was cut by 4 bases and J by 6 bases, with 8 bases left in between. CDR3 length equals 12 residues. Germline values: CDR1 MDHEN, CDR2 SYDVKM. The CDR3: CASSSGADTQYF. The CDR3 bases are TGTGCCAGCAGTTCGGGGGCGGATACGCAGTATTTT.

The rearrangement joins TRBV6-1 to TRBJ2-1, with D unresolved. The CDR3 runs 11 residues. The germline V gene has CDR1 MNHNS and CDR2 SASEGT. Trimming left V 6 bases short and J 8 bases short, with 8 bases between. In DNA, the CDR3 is TGTGCCAGCAGCCCGGCCTATGAGCAGTTCTTC. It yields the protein CASSPAYEQFF.

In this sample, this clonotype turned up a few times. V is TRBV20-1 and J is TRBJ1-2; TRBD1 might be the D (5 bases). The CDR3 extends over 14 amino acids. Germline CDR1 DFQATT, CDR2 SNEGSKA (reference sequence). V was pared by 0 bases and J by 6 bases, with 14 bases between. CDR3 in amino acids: CSARDHPGNNGYTF. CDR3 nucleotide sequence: TGCAGTGCTAGAGATCACCCAGGGAATAATGGCTACACCTTC.

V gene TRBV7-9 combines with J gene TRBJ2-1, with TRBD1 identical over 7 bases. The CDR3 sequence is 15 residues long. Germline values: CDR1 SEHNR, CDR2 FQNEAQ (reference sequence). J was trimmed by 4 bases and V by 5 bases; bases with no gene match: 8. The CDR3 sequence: CASSKTGTEYNEQFF. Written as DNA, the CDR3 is TGTGCCAGCAGCAAAACCGGGACAGAATACAATGAGCAGTTCTTC.

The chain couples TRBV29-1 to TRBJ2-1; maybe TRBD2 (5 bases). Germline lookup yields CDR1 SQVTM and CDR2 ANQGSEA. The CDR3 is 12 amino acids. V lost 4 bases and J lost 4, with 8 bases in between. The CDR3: CSVVEGYNEQFF. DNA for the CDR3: TGCAGCGTTGTTGAGGGATACAATGAGCAGTTCTTC.

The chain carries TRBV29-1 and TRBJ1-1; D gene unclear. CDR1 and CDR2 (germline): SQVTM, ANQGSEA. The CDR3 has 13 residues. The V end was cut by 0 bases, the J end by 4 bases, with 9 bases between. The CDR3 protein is CSVEEAQFTEAFF. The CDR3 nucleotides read TGCAGCGTTGAAGAAGCTCAGTTCACTGAAGCTTTCTTT.

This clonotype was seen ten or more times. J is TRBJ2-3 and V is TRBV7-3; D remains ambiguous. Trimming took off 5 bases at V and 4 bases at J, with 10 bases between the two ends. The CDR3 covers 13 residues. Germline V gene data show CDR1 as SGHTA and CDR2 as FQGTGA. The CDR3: CASSGIVADTQYF. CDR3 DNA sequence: TGTGCCAGCAGCGGGATTGTGGCAGATACGCAGTATTTT.

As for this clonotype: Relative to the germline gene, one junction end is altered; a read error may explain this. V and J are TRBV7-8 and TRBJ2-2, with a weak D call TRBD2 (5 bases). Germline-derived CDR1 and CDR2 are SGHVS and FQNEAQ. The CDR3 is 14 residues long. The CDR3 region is CASNLARDTGELFF. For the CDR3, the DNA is TGTGCCAGCAACTTAGCGAGAGACACCGGGGAGCTGTTTTTT.

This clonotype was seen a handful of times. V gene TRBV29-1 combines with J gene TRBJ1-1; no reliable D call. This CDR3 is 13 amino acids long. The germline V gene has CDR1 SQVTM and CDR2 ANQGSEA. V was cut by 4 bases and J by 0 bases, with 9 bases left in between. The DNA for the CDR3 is TGCAGCGTTGCGCCCAGTATGAACACTGAAGCTTTCTTT. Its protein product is CSVAPSMNTEAFF.

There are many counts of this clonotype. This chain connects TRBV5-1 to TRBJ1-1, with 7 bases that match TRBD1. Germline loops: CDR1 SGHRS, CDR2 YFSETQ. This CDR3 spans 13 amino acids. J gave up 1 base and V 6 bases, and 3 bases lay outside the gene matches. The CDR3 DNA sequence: TGCGCCAGCAAAGGACAGGCGAACACTGAAGCTTTCTTT. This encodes CASKGQANTEAFF.

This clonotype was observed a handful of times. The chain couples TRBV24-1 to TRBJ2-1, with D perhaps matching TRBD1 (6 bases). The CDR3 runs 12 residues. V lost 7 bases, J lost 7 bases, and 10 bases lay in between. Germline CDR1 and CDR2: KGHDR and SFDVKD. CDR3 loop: CATSLTGNEQFF. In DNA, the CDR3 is TGTGCCACCAGCTTAACAGGGAATGAGCAGTTCTTC.